Below are 27 T cell receptor beta chains sequenced from a single sample in a study of T-cell memory formation after mild COVID-19. TCRdb re-derived calls from the 5' RACE reads in MiXCR, one entry per CDR3 protein. The sample records some 320,000 distinct CDR3 sequences, approximately 14% being singletons. The sample was PBMCs or a T cell subset sorted from them (not recorded which). These receptors all come from a man aged 18 to 30 who had mild COVID-19 (a few samples of this study predate the infection). Cell type and time point are not known.

This clonotype was counted between two and nine times. CDR3 DNA: TGCAGTGCTAGAGCACCTCTTCTAAACACTGAAGCTTTCTTT. This codes for CSARAPLLNTEAFF. This chain links TRBV20-1 with TRBJ1-1; D ambiguous. With 1 base removed from V and 2 bases from J, the gap between germline ends came to 11 bases. Germline CDR1 DFQATT, CDR2 SNEGSKA (reference sequence). The CDR3 contains 14 residues.

The chain combines TRBV7-2 with TRBJ1-3, with D possibly TRBD1 on 5 matching bases. The V and J ends lost 5 bases and 5 bases respectively, with 13 bases between them. Germline-derived CDR1 and CDR2 are SGHTA and FQGNSA. The CDR3 consists of 14 residues. The CDR3 loop reads CASSPIGARNTIYF. CDR3 coding DNA: TGTGCCAGCAGCCCGATCGGGGCTAGAAACACCATATATTTT.

This clonotype was seen a handful of times. The chain couples TRBV20-1 to TRBJ1-5, with unresolved D. Trimming took 6 bases from V and 4 from J, leaving 10 bases between them. The CDR3 totals 12 residues. Germline loops: CDR1 DFQATT, CDR2 SNEGSKA (reference sequence). The CDR3 nucleotides are TGCAGTGCCGAGGCCGGGAATCAGCCCCAGCATTTT. This codes for CSAEAGNQPQHF.

Ten or more counts support this clonotype. The chain carries TRBV18 and TRBJ2-1, with no clear D. This CDR3 contains 14 residues. Per the germline V gene, CDR1 is KGHSH and CDR2 is LQKENI. V shed 5 bases and J shed 0 bases, with 8 bases lying between them. CDR3 sequence reads: CASSEWVSYNEQFF. CDR3 nucleotides: TGTGCCAGCTCAGAATGGGTCTCCTACAATGAGCAGTTCTTC.

This clonotype was found many times. The rearrangement joins TRBV7-2 to TRBJ2-7; D is uncertain. The V and J ends lost 8 bases and 3 bases respectively, with 2 bases between them. Per the germline V gene, CDR1 is SGHTA and CDR2 is FQGNSA. CDR3 length equals 9 residues. The CDR3 sequence: CASGYEQYF. CDR3 DNA sequence: TGTGCCAGCGGCTACGAGCAGTACTTC.

The rearrangement joins TRBV7-6 to TRBJ1-6, with D unresolved. The CDR3 extends over 15 amino acids. V was pared by 1 base and J by 6 bases, with 10 bases between. Germline V gene sequence: CDR1 SGHVS, CDR2 FNYEAQ. The CDR3, as DNA: TGTGCCAGCAGCTTAGGGAATCCTTTTAATTCACCCCTCCACTTT. Protein: CASSLGNPFNSPLHF.

The gene calls are TRBV10-3 and TRBJ2-2; D gene ambiguous. Germline V CDR1 and CDR2: ENHRY, SYGVKD. V lost 6 bases and J lost 1, with 12 bases in between. This CDR3 comprises 15 residues. Written as DNA, the CDR3 is TGTGCCATCAGACCCGGTATGGGGAACACCGGGGAGCTGTTTTTT. This codes for CAIRPGMGNTGELFF.

The V and J genes are TRBV18 and TRBJ1-6; D gene uncertain. This CDR3 has 13 amino acids. V lost 4 bases and J 7 bases, leaving 8 bases between the germline ends. Germline lookup yields CDR1 KGHSH and CDR2 LQKENI. The CDR3 DNA is TGTGCCAGCTCACAGTCGTGGAATTCACCCCTCCACTTT. Amino acid sequence: CASSQSWNSPLHF.

This clonotype was observed a handful of times. The CDR3 DNA reads as TGTGCCAGCAGTCCGCGTCCGGGGACAGGGGGGATGTGGTCCTCCGGGGAGCTGTTTTTT. This codes for CASSPRPGTGGMWSSGELFF. V is TRBV6-6 and J is TRBJ2-2; 11 bases map to TRBD1. CDR3 size: 20 residues. V trimming: 5 bases; J trimming: 6 bases; junction bases outside the gene matches: 20. CDR1 MNHNY and CDR2 SVGAGI come from the germline V gene (reference sequence).

This clonotype was seen a few times. In DNA form, the CDR3 reads TGTGCCAGCAGCTTGGCGGGACAGGGAAGCTATGGCTACACCTTC. Translation gives CASSLAGQGSYGYTF. V and J are TRBV7-2 and TRBJ1-2, with TRBD1 identical over 9 bases. V lost 3 bases, J lost 4 bases, and 6 bases stayed unmatched. The CDR3 contains 15 residues. CDR1 and CDR2 from the germline V gene are SGHTA and FQGNSA.

The chain has TRBV7-9 and TRBJ2-1; D ambiguous. V lost 1 base to trimming and J lost 5 bases, with 3 bases between them. Germline CDR1 and CDR2: SEHNR and FQNEAQ (reference sequence). This CDR3 has 12 residues. CDR3 sequence reads: CASSLDNNEQFF. CDR3 in DNA: TGTGCCAGCAGCTTAGACAACAATGAGCAGTTCTTC.

This clonotype was seen only a few times. The V and J genes are TRBV6-5 and TRBJ2-2, with D possibly being TRBD1 (5 bases). With 2 bases removed from V and 2 bases from J, the gap between germline ends came to 9 bases. CDR3 length: 15 amino acids. The germline gives CDR1 MNHEY, CDR2 SVGAGI. CDR3 protein: CASSYLDSNTGELFF. In DNA form, the CDR3 reads TGTGCCAGCAGTTACCTTGACAGTAACACCGGGGAGCTGTTTTTT.

This clonotype has a handful of counts. The chain couples TRBV4-1 to TRBJ1-4; D not resolved. V was clipped by 3 bases and J by 0 bases, with 8 bases between them. This CDR3 region has 15 residues. Per the germline V gene, CDR1 is MGHRA and CDR2 is YSYEKL. CDR3: CASSQLLATNEKLFF. CDR3 bases: TGCGCCAGCAGCCAGTTACTTGCAACTAATGAAAAACTGTTTTTT.

The chain links TRBV7-4 to TRBJ1-2, with D perhaps TRBD1 (5 bases). The CDR3 has 12 amino acids. V shed 7 bases and J shed 8 bases, with 14 bases lying between them. Germline V CDR1 and CDR2: SGHVT, SQSDAQ. DNA for the CDR3: TGTGCCAGCACCGGGTCGGGGCAGGGCTACACCTTC. Its protein is CASTGSGQGYTF.

This clonotype came up a few times. CDR3 sequence (DNA): TGTGCCAGCAGTTACAGCGTTGCGGGGGGGAATGAGCAGTTCTTC. Its protein is CASSYSVAGGNEQFF. The V and J genes are TRBV6-5 and TRBJ2-1; 9 bases line up with TRBD2. With 2 bases clipped from V and 7 bases from J, the junction kept 6 bases outside the gene matches. The germline V gene encodes CDR1 MNHEY and CDR2 SVGAGI. The CDR3 is 15 residues long.

In its sample, this clonotype was seen a few times. The chain combines TRBV20-1 with TRBJ2-7; the match to TRBD1 covers 7 bases. In germline, CDR1 is DFQATT, CDR2 SNEGSKA (reference sequence). Trimming took 5 bases from V and 5 from J; bases not matched to a gene: 3. This CDR3 contains 11 residues. CDR3 region: CSAWDSNEQYF. The CDR3 DNA sequence: TGCAGTGCTTGGGACAGCAACGAGCAGTACTTC.

This clonotype showed up just a few times. The J gene is TRBJ1-1, the V gene TRBV4-3, with 9 nucleotides matching TRBD1. The CDR3 is 17 residues long. Trimming removed 1 base from V and 0 bases from J; junction bases left unmatched: 6. CDR1 and CDR2 from the germline V gene are LGHNA and YSLEER. The CDR3 loop is CASSQGKGDRVNTEAFF. The CDR3 DNA is TGCGCCAGCAGCCAAGGAAAAGGGGACAGGGTGAACACTGAAGCTTTCTTT.

The rearrangement joins TRBV4-1 to TRBJ2-3; 8 bases are shared with TRBD1. The CDR3 spans 16 residues. The V segment lost 9 bases and the J segment 4 bases; nucleotides outside the gene matches: 15. Germline V gene sequence: CDR1 MGHRA, CDR2 YSYEKL. The CDR3 bases are TGCGCCAGTCGGACCGGCCCGGACAGGGCCCCAGATACGCAGTATTTT. This sequence encodes CASRTGPDRAPDTQYF.

This clonotype was recorded many times. The J gene is TRBJ1-6, the V gene TRBV5-1; D gene uncertain. CDR1 is SGHRS, CDR2 YFSETQ, per germline. The V end was cut by 6 bases, the J end by 9 bases, with 16 bases between. There are 14 residues in the CDR3. The CDR3 sequence is CASTEGGGSSPLHF. The CDR3 nucleotides are TGCGCCAGCACGGAGGGCGGAGGGAGTTCACCCCTCCACTTT.

V is TRBV2 and J is TRBJ1-5; D uncertain. CDR3 length: 14 amino acids. The germline V and J ends were trimmed by 3 bases and 5 bases, with 11 bases remaining between them. CDR1 is SNHLY, CDR2 FYNNEI, per germline. The CDR3 DNA sequence: TGTGCCAGCAGTGATAGGCAGTGGCATCAGCCCCAGCATTTT. It yields the protein CASSDRQWHQPQHF.

This sequence joins TRBV5-5 and TRBJ2-7; possibly TRBD1 or TRBD2 for D (6 bases each). This CDR3 has 13 amino acids. Germline V gene data show CDR1 as SGHKS and CDR2 as YYEKEE (reference sequence). V shed 3 bases and J shed 8 bases, with 15 bases lying between them. As DNA, the CDR3 is TGTGCCAGCAGCTCGGACGGGGGCGGCAAGCAGTACGTC. Translation gives CASSSDGGGKQYV.

The rearrangement joins TRBV14 to TRBJ2-2; 7 bases agree with TRBD1. The J segment lost 6 bases and the V segment lost 1 base, leaving 11 bases of the junction unmatched. CDR1 is SGHDN, CDR2 FVKESK, per germline. CDR3 length equals 17 residues. In DNA, the CDR3 is TGTGCCAGCAGCCAAGTTAGGGGACAGTGGCGCGCCGGGGAGCTGTTTTTT. Its translation: CASSQVRGQWRAGELFF. Full variable domain (missing parts from reference TRBV14 and TRBJ2-2): EAGVTQFPSHSVIEKGQTVTLRCDPISGHDNLYWYRRVMGKEIKFLLHFVKESKQDESGMPNNRFLAERTGGTYSTLKVQPAELEDSGVYFCASSQVRGQWRAGELFFGEGSRLTVL.

This rearrangement joins TRBV9 to TRBJ1-1; TRBD1 might be the D (6 bases). The V gene's germline CDR1 is SGDLS and CDR2 YYNGEE. Trimming took 1 base from V and 4 from J, leaving 17 bases between them. The CDR3 is made up of 16 amino acids. This CDR3 reads CASSVSGGGRSTEAFF. CDR3 bases: TGTGCCAGCAGCGTAAGTGGGGGCGGGAGGAGCACTGAAGCTTTCTTT.

J is TRBJ2-3 and V is TRBV2; D might be TRBD2 (7 bases). The germline V gene has CDR1 SNHLY and CDR2 FYNNEI. Trimming took 6 bases from V and 3 from J, leaving 19 bases between them. The CDR3 length is 16 residues. The CDR3 spells CASSRDKAGVTDTQYF. CDR3 DNA sequence: TGTGCCAGCAGCCGGGACAAGGCGGGGGTAACAGATACGCAGTATTTT.

The rearrangement uses TRBV5-1 and TRBJ1-5; D is possibly TRBD1 (5 bases). With 4 bases removed from V and 3 bases from J, the gap between germline ends came to 14 bases. The germline gives CDR1 SGHRS, CDR2 YFSETQ. CDR3 length equals 15 residues. Written as DNA, the CDR3 is TGCGCCAGCAGCCACCGACAGAGCCACAATCAGCCCCAGCATTTT. Encoded protein: CASSHRQSHNQPQHF.

V is TRBV7-9 and J is TRBJ2-1, with TRBD2 identical over 8 bases. The CDR3 runs 13 residues. V gave up 5 bases and J gave up 10 bases; unmatched junction bases: 7. The germline V gene has CDR1 SEHNR and CDR2 FQNEAQ (reference sequence). The CDR3 reads CASSLRSGDEQFF. The CDR3 DNA follows: TGTGCCAGCAGCCTCCGTAGCGGGGACGAGCAGTTCTTC. Together with reference TRBV7-9 and TRBJ2-1, the CDR3 gives the full variable domain: DTGVSQNPRHKITKRGQNVTFRCDPISEHNRLYWYRQTLGQGPEFLTYFQNEAQLEKSRLLSDRFSAERPKGSFSTLEIQRTEQGDSAMYLCASSLRSGDEQFFGPGTRLTVL.

This clonotype has more than one count but fewer than ten. The chain joins TRBV6-5 to TRBJ2-1, with TRBD1 identical over 10 bases. This CDR3 has 14 residues. With 6 bases clipped from V and 7 bases from J, the junction kept 6 bases outside the gene matches. Germline lookup yields CDR1 MNHEY and CDR2 SVGAGI. DNA of the CDR3: TGTGCCAGCAGCCACGGGACAGGGGTGAATGAGCAGTTCTTC. Its protein is CASSHGTGVNEQFF.